These 18 T cell receptor beta chains came from one sample sequenced in a study of T cell clones after liver transplantation. Here immunoSEQ multiplex PCR was the method, and the copy in TCRdb shows in-frame clones only, minus some. The table records about 51,000 clones, approximately 71% of them present only once. The starting material was CD4+ T cells from blood, obtained more than 52 months after liver transplant. The origin of the receptors is a human patient who received a liver transplant. The T cells may come from the graft donor.

The chain links TRBV5-1 to TRBJ2-7; tentatively, D is TRBD1 (6 bases). Per the germline V gene, CDR1 is SGHRS and CDR2 is YFSETQ. The germline V and J ends were trimmed by 9 bases and 4 bases, with 23 bases remaining between them. This CDR3 region has 15 residues. CDR3 sequence (DNA): TGCGCCACCGCAACTGGGACACAAGGGCAGTACGAGCAGTACTTC. Its protein product is CATATGTQGQYEQYF.

The J gene is TRBJ1-4, the V gene TRBV4-2; unclear D gene. There are 14 residues in the CDR3. The V gene's germline CDR1 is LGHNA and CDR2 YNFKEQ. V lost 4 bases to trimming and J lost 6 bases, with 12 bases between them. CDR3 region: CASSRSMMDEKLFF. As DNA, the CDR3 is TGTGCCAGCAGCCGGAGCATGATGGATGAAAAACTGTTTTTT.

V usage is TRBV7-7 and J usage is TRBJ2-3; D unresolved. V lost 1 base to trimming and J lost 3 bases, with 11 bases between them. Germline V CDR1 and CDR2: SSHAT, FNYEAQ (reference sequence). The CDR3 is 15 amino acids. The CDR3 DNA follows: TGTGCCAGCAGCTTAGAGTACAGCAAAACAGATACGCAGTATTTT. This sequence encodes CASSLEYSKTDTQYF. Supplemented by reference TRBV7-7 and TRBJ2-3, the full variable domain reads GAGVSQSPRYKVTKRGQDVTLRCDPISSHATLYWYQQALGQGPEFLTYFNYEAQPDKSGLPSDRFSAERPEGSISTLTIQRTEQRDSAMYRCASSLEYSKTDTQYFGPGTRLTVL.

The chain has TRBV7-9 and TRBJ2-1, with D perhaps TRBD1 (5 bases). The CDR3 has 14 amino acids. Trimming removed 5 bases at V and 9 bases at J, with 17 bases between. CDR1 SEHNR and CDR2 FQNEAQ come from the germline V gene (reference sequence). DNA of the CDR3: TGTGCCAGCAGCCTCCAGGGAACAGAGAGTGAGCAGTTCTTC. The encoded protein is CASSLQGTESEQFF.

V is TRBV11-2 and J is TRBJ2-7; unclear D gene. The V end lost 4 bases, the J end lost 3 bases, and 4 bases lay between the germline ends. The germline V gene encodes CDR1 SGHAT and CDR2 FQNNGV. The CDR3 has 11 amino acids. The CDR3, as DNA: TGTGCCAGCAGCTCCGACTACGAGCAGTACTTC. Protein sequence: CASSSDYEQYF.

CDR3 nucleotides: TGTGCCACCAGCAGAGATGTTATTTCGTCGGCTTCCCAGCATTTT. Translating it yields CATSRDVISSASQHF. This sequence joins TRBV15 and TRBJ1-5; D is uncertain. The V gene lost 0 bases and the J gene lost 11 bases, with 17 bases spanning the gap. CDR1 and CDR2 (germline): LNHNV, YYDKDF (reference sequence). CDR3 length equals 15 residues.

V usage is TRBV10-3 and J usage is TRBJ2-3; 12 bases line up with TRBD2. This CDR3 has 14 residues. The trim removed 6 bases at V and 5 bases at J, leaving 3 bases unmatched. Germline CDR1 is ENHRY and CDR2 is SYGVKD. DNA for the CDR3: TGTGCCATCAGCGAGACTAGCGGGGGAGATACGCAGTATTTT. Amino acids: CAISETSGGDTQYF.

The genes are TRBV2 and TRBJ2-3; D perhaps matches TRBD2 (5 bases). The CDR3 is 14 residues long. V was pared by 11 bases and J by 1 base, with 16 bases between. Germline assignment: CDR1 SNHLY and CDR2 FYNNEI. DNA for the CDR3: TGTGCCCGCAACGGAGGTTTCGGCACAGATACGCAGTATTTT. Translation gives CARNGGFGTDTQYF.

Only one count was recorded for this clone. The chain uses TRBV2 and TRBJ2-4; 9 bases fit TRBD1. V was pared by 7 bases and J by 7 bases, with 5 bases of the junction left unmatched. Germline CDR1 is SNHLY and CDR2 is FYNNEI. This CDR3 spans 13 amino acids. The CDR3 reads CASKVGTGNIQYF. CDR3 DNA: TGTGCCAGCAAAGTGGGGACAGGGAACATTCAGTACTTC.

The V call is TRBV27, the J call TRBJ2-7, with D possibly TRBD2 on 6 matching bases. This CDR3 has 11 amino acids. V dropped 10 bases and J dropped 5 bases, with 12 bases sitting between them. The germline CDR1 and CDR2 sequences are MNHEY and SMNVEV (reference sequence). For the CDR3, the DNA is TGTGCCACACGCAGGGAGGACGAGCAGTACTTC. Translation gives CATRREDEQYF.

The chain employs TRBV27 and TRBJ1-4; D unresolved. Germline values: CDR1 MNHEY, CDR2 SMNVEV (reference sequence). V lost 5 bases and J 11 bases, leaving 18 bases between the germline ends. The CDR3 has 14 amino acids. CDR3 coding DNA: TGTGCCAGCAGTCCTCGGGTGGGCATGGAGAAACTGTTTTTT. The encoded protein is CASSPRVGMEKLFF. The complete variable domain, with remaining parts taken from reference TRBV27 and TRBJ1-4, reads EAQVTQNPRYLITVTGKKLTVTCSQNMNHEYMSWYRQDPGLGLRQIYYSMNVEVTDKGDVPEGYKVSRKEKRNFPLILESPSPNQTSLYFCASSPRVGMEKLFFGSGTQLSVL.

This chain uses TRBV7-3 with TRBJ2-1; D perhaps matches TRBD1 (7 bases). Germline V lookup: CDR1 SGHTA, CDR2 FQGTGA. This CDR3 is built from 13 residues. Trimming pared 5 bases from V and 5 bases from J, leaving 10 bases between. DNA of the CDR3: TGTGCCAGCAGCCAGGGGGGTAACAATGAGCAGTTCTTC. This codes for CASSQGGNNEQFF.

The rearrangement links TRBV5-4 to TRBJ2-3; the D call may be TRBD1 or TRBD2 (5 bases each). Deletions cut 0 bases from V and 7 bases from J, with 12 bases between. The CDR3 extends over 14 amino acids. The germline CDR1 and CDR2 sequences are SGHNT and YYREEE (reference sequence). This chain's CDR3 is CASSLGGTPNTQYF. In DNA form, the CDR3 reads TGTGCCAGCAGCTTGGGGGGGACCCCGAATACGCAGTATTTT.

This clone appeared a few times. V and J are TRBV11-2 and TRBJ2-5, with a possible D match to TRBD2 (7 bases). Germline V gene lookup returns CDR1 SGHAT and CDR2 FQNNGV. V was shortened by 0 bases and J by 5 bases, with 13 bases between the two germline ends. This CDR3 has 15 amino acids. The CDR3 loop is CASSLDPGGRETQYF. Written as DNA, the CDR3 is TGTGCCAGCAGCTTAGATCCGGGGGGCCGGGAGACCCAGTACTTC.

V is TRBV13 and J is TRBJ2-7; 13 bases fit TRBD2. The germline V gene encodes CDR1 PRHDT and CDR2 FYEKMQ (reference sequence). With V trimmed by 6 bases and J by 5 bases, 7 bases remained unmatched. There are 15 residues in the CDR3. CDR3 protein: CASRPLAGGLHEQYF. As DNA, the CDR3 is TGTGCCAGCAGACCACTAGCGGGGGGGCTCCACGAGCAGTACTTC.

This chain joins TRBV19 and TRBJ1-6, with unresolved D. Looked up from germline, CDR1 is LNHDA and CDR2 is SQIVND (reference sequence). CDR3 length equals 14 residues. Trimming took 6 bases from V and 8 from J, leaving 14 bases between them. CDR3 sequence: CASRTGPRDSPLHF. The CDR3 DNA is TGTGCCAGTAGGACGGGCCCCCGAGATTCACCCCTCCACTTT.

This clone was detected once. The CDR3 region has the DNA TGTGCCAGTAGTATGAGGACAGGGCACTCCTACGAGCAGTACTTC. It translates to CASSMRTGHSYEQYF. V usage is TRBV19 and J usage is TRBJ2-7, with 8 bases identical to TRBD1. This CDR3 is built from 15 residues. V was pared by 3 bases and J by 0 bases, with 4 bases of the junction left unmatched. Germline V gene lookup returns CDR1 LNHDA and CDR2 SQIVND (reference sequence).

This clone was detected only a few times. The chain carries TRBV6-5 and TRBJ2-7, with 9 positions matching TRBD1. V trimming: 4 bases; J trimming: 6 bases; junction bases outside the gene matches: 7. The CDR3 spans 14 residues. Germline V gives CDR1 MNHEY, CDR2 SVGAGI. CDR3 bases: TGTGCCAGCAGTTTCCGGGACAGGGTGGGCGAGCAGTACTTC. Translating gives CASSFRDRVGEQYF.